This T cell receptor beta chain was recovered during a study of T cell repertoires in cytomegalovirus infection. From the reads, TCRdb called clonotypes with MiXCR, one entry per CDR3 protein. The sample lists nearly 700,000 distinct CDR3 sequences, about 33% occurring once. A few counts support this clonotype. The antigen is unknown. After removal of 3 bases from V and 3 bases from J, the junction contained 13 bases not matched to a gene. Germline-derived CDR1 and CDR2 are SGHNT and YYREEE (reference sequence). The CDR3 sequence is 18 residues long. The chain couples TRBV5-4 to TRBJ2-4, with 9 bases matching TRBD1. The sample consisted of cultured PBMCs, taken from culture after CMV antigen stimulation. The clonotype comes from a human donor in good health (CMV status not recorded). Some clones in this sample may be carry-over from other donors' samples. The CDR3 nucleotides are TGTGCCAGCAGCTCCTGGGCGGGGACAGGGATTATCAAAAACATTCAGTACTTC. Translation: CASSSWAGTGIIKNIQYF.